What follows are 15 T cell receptor beta chains derived from one specimen sequenced in a study of blood T cell repertoires in COVID-19. Libraries were prepared by immunoSEQ multiplex PCR; TCRdb keeps only in-frame clonotypes and omits some of them. The sample lists over 75,000 clones, 65% to 80% occurring once. Sequenced: peripheral blood. These receptors came from a man aged 65-85 years with acute or convalescent COVID-19.

This sequence joins TRBV15 and TRBJ1-2, with D possibly matching TRBD1 (5 bases). Germline lookup yields CDR1 LNHNV and CDR2 YYDKDF (reference sequence). V was clipped by 5 bases and J by 3 bases, with 16 bases between them. The CDR3 totals 15 residues. The CDR3: CATSLIPGTDYGYTF. Here the CDR3 DNA reads TGTGCCACCAGCCTCATCCCCGGGACTGACTATGGCTACACCTTC.

The V gene is TRBV12-3 or TRBV12-4, the J gene TRBJ1-1; D is perhaps TRBD1 (6 bases). The CDR3 has 12 amino acids. The germline V and J ends were trimmed by 4 bases and 8 bases, with 11 bases remaining between them. The CDR3 is CASSSGQIEAFF. CDR3 sequence (DNA): TGTGCCAGCAGTTCAGGACAGATCGAAGCTTTCTTT.

This chain joins TRBV3-1 (or the pseudogene TRBV3-2) and TRBJ1-4; D not certain. Germline V gives CDR1 LGHDT, CDR2 YNNKEL (reference sequence). The CDR3 loop spans 12 amino acids. Between the trimmed V and J ends, which lost 4 bases and 4 bases, there was a span of 4 bases. The CDR3 reads CASSLRNEKLFF. As DNA, the CDR3 is TGTGCCAGCAGCCTTCGTAATGAAAAACTGTTTTTT.

The V and J genes are TRBV5-1 and TRBJ2-1; 12 bases are shared with TRBD2. Germline V gene lookup returns CDR1 SGHRS and CDR2 YFSETQ. The ends lost 2 bases at V and 4 bases at J; junction bases unmatched: 4. This CDR3 is built from 16 residues. The CDR3 DNA sequence: TGCGCCAGCAGCTTAGGACTAGCGGGACCATACAATGAGCAGTTCTTC. This gives the protein CASSLGLAGPYNEQFF.

In its sample, this clone was seen a few times. The J gene is TRBJ1-2, the V gene TRBV5-8; D unclear. Germline-derived CDR1 and CDR2 are SGHTS and YDEGEE. The CDR3 extends over 13 amino acids. Trimming removed 4 bases at V and 5 bases at J, with 12 bases between. The DNA of the CDR3 is TGTGCCAGCAGCCGCAGTTACCCATATGGCTACACCTTC. Translated, it gives CASSRSYPYGYTF.

The V gene is TRBV28, the J gene TRBJ1-1; no clear D gene. The V end was cut by 7 bases, the J end by 2 bases, with 5 bases between. This CDR3 spans 11 amino acids. Germline-derived CDR1 and CDR2 are MDHEN and SYDVKM. The CDR3 is CASISNTEAFF. DNA for the CDR3: TGTGCCAGCATTAGCAACACTGAAGCTTTCTTT.

This chain links TRBV2 with TRBJ2-5, with 11 bases identical to TRBD1. Losses at the gene ends were 9 bases for V and 3 bases for J; bases not matched to a gene: 12. The CDR3 loop spans 16 amino acids. Germline lookup yields CDR1 SNHLY and CDR2 FYNNEI. DNA for the CDR3: TGTGCCAGTAATAGAGTAGGGACAGGGGGGAAAGAGACCCAGTACTTC. Its translation: CASNRVGTGGKETQYF.

This clone was observed many times. The chain couples TRBV20-1 to TRBJ2-7, with a tentative D call TRBD2 (6 bases). The germline V gene encodes CDR1 DFQATT and CDR2 SNEGSKA (reference sequence). V lost 8 bases, J lost 4 bases, and 12 bases lay in between. CDR3 size: 11 residues. CDR3 DNA sequence: TGCAGTTTAGGGACTCTTTACGAGCAGTACGTC. Translation: CSLGTLYEQYV.

The chain uses TRBV3-1 (or the pseudogene TRBV3-2) and TRBJ2-5, with 9 positions matching TRBD2. This CDR3 comprises 15 residues. CDR1 is LGHDT and CDR2 is YNNKEL in the germline V gene (reference sequence). The V and J ends lost 0 bases and 7 bases, in that order; junction bases with no gene match: 6. In nucleotides, the CDR3 is TGTGCCAGCAGCCAAGAGGCTAGCGGGGCCGGGACCCAGTACTTC. Translated: CASSQEASGAGTQYF.

The rearrangement uses TRBV27 and TRBJ1-1; possibly TRBD1 for D (6 bases). CDR1 and CDR2 from the germline V gene are MNHEY and SMNVEV (reference sequence). The CDR3 is 14 amino acids. V lost 6 bases, J lost 1 base, and 12 bases lay in between. The DNA for the CDR3 is TGTGCCAGCAGGGCTCAGGGGACGAACACTGAAGCTTTCTTT. Its protein product is CASRAQGTNTEAFF.

The chain combines TRBV5-1 with TRBJ1-4, with TRBD1 as a possible D gene (5 bases). From germline, CDR1 is SGHRS and CDR2 YFSETQ. The CDR3 covers 14 residues. With 4 bases removed from V and 6 bases from J, the gap between germline ends came to 13 bases. The CDR3 bases are TGCGCCAGCAGCCTCCAGGGTGCGGATGAAAAACTGTTTTTT. Translated, it gives CASSLQGADEKLFF.

CDR3 in amino acids: CASSLGREQYF. The CDR3 DNA reads as TGTGCCAGCAGCCTGGGGCGGGAGCAGTACTTC. The chain couples TRBV13 to TRBJ2-7; D is perhaps TRBD1 (5 bases). This CDR3 contains 11 residues. Between the trimmed V and J ends, which lost 5 bases and 7 bases, there was a span of 9 bases. Germline V gene sequence: CDR1 PRHDT, CDR2 FYEKMQ (reference sequence).

V gene TRBV6-5 combines with J gene TRBJ1-1, with 8 bases lining up with TRBD1. V shed 4 bases and J 5 bases; nucleotides not matched to a gene: 6. This CDR3 is built from 14 residues. Germline V CDR1 and CDR2: MNHEY, SVGAGI. This CDR3 reads CASSLQGALTEAFF. The CDR3 DNA reads TGTGCCAGCAGTTTGCAGGGGGCGCTGACTGAAGCTTTCTTT.

The CDR3 DNA reads as TGCAGCGGCGGCGCCGGGGGGGGTTTGAGCACCGGGGAGCTGTTTTTT. Translating gives CSGGAGGGLSTGELFF. V gene TRBV29-1 combines with J gene TRBJ2-2; 8 positions agree with TRBD2. The ends lost 7 bases at V and 4 bases at J; junction bases unmatched: 14. Germline CDR1 SQVTM, CDR2 ANQGSEA. There are 16 residues in the CDR3.

The chain couples TRBV18 to TRBJ1-1, with 8 bases aligning to TRBD1. Germline assignment: CDR1 KGHSH and CDR2 LQKENI. The CDR3 has 12 amino acids. V gave up 6 bases and J gave up 8 bases; unmatched junction bases: 5. The chain's CDR3 is CASSHGDREAFF. CDR3 in DNA: TGTGCCAGCTCTCACGGGGACAGGGAAGCTTTCTTT.